These T cell receptor beta chains were read from a single sample in a study of OX40 agonist ivuxolimab in advanced cancers. The table came from immunoSEQ multiplex PCR; TCRdb's copy has only in-frame clones and leaves some out. The sample consists of over 55,000 clones, 70% to 90% of them appearing once. Sequencing was performed on CD4+ or CD8+ T cells sorted from blood, taken in a trial of the OX40 agonist ivuxolimab. The receptors stem from an adult with an advanced solid tumor such as melanoma, head and neck, liver or kidney cancer. Each CDR3 is given with its conserved first and last residue. Each record gives: J gene, clone size, D gene, V gene, CDR3 protein, CDR3 DNA. A D gene is named only where the DNA matches it firmly. For some rows the clone size is stated as once, few or many, or as a class when expanded; others skip it.

TRBJ2-2 NA TRBD2 TRBV7-2 CASRLLATPGELFF TGTGCCAGCAGGTTACTAGCGACCCCCGGGGAGCTGTTTTTT
TRBJ2-1 NA TRBD2 TRBV7-2 CASSSPSGGGAYNEQFF TGTGCCAGCAGCTCACCTAGCGGGGGTGGGGCCTACAATGAGCAGTTCTTC
TRBJ1-2 NA NA TRBV7-9 CASSLQGGYGYTF TGTGCCAGCAGCTTGCAGGGCGGGTATGGCTACACCTTC
TRBJ2-3 NA NA TRBV5-6 CASSWGNRVTDTQYF TGTGCCAGCAGCTGGGGGAACAGGGTCACAGATACGCAGTATTTT
TRBJ2-5 few NA TRBV7-2 CASSLAPGAQYF TGTGCCAGCAGCTTAGCTCCGGGAGCCCAGTACTTC
TRBJ2-3 NA TRBD2 TRBV28 CASSELAGGTDTQYF TGTGCCAGCAGTGAACTAGCGGGGGGCACAGATACGCAGTATTTT
TRBJ1-5 NA TRBD1 TRBV2 CASSEQGVNNQPQHF TGTGCCAGCAGCGAGCAGGGGGTTAACAATCAGCCCCAGCATTTT
TRBJ2-5 NA TRBD1 TRBV5-1 CASSDRDRAQETQYF TGCGCCAGCAGTGACCGGGACAGGGCTCAAGAGACCCAGTACTTC
TRBJ1-2 NA NA TRBV14 CASSQVSLGGYTF TGTGCCAGCAGCCAAGTTAGTCTGGGCGGCTACACCTTC
TRBJ2-5 NA TRBD2 TRBV2 CASSLTLAVPQETQYF TGTGCCAGCAGTCTTACACTAGCGGTGCCACAAGAGACCCAGTACTTC
TRBJ2-2 NA NA TRBV28 CASSAISGGGNTGELFF TGTGCCAGCAGTGCCATTTCCGGGGGCGGAAACACCGGGGAGCTGTTTTTT
TRBJ2-5 NA TRBD2 TRBV7-2 CASSPTSGSGETQYF TGTGCCAGCAGCCCGACTAGCGGGAGTGGGGAGACCCAGTACTTC
TRBJ1-5 once TRBD1 TRBV19 CASSKTDRGNQPQHF TGTGCCAGTAGTAAGACAGACAGGGGAAATCAGCCCCAGCATTTT
TRBJ1-1 NA TRBD1 TRBV5-8 CASSYKTGAVWNTEAFF TGTGCCAGCAGCTATAAAACAGGGGCGGTGTGGAACACTGAAGCTTTCTTT
TRBJ2-5 NA NA TRBV7-8 CASSLVLARETQYF TGTGCCAGCAGCTTAGTTCTAGCGAGAGAGACCCAGTACTTC
TRBJ2-3 few TRBD2 TRBV5-4 CASTGLVTDTQYF TGTGCCAGCACGGGACTAGTCACAGATACGCAGTATTTT
TRBJ2-1 once NA TRBV2 CASTPWGGEGEQFF TGTGCCAGCACTCCATGGGGAGGCGAGGGTGAGCAGTTCTTC
TRBJ2-3 NA NA TRBV7-9 CASSPGTLRTDTQYF TGTGCCAGCAGTCCCGGGACCCTTCGCACAGATACGCAGTATTTT
TRBJ2-5 NA TRBD2 TRBV30 CAWSPSTRGGETQYF TGTGCCTGGAGTCCCTCCACCCGGGGGGGCGAGACCCAGTACTTC
TRBJ2-3 NA TRBD2 TRBV5-1 CASSASGGQDTQYF TGCGCCAGCTCTGCTAGCGGGGGCCAGGATACGCAGTATTTT
TRBJ1-1 once TRBD1 TRBV29-1 CSVVNGQGGNTEAFF TGCAGCGTTGTAAATGGACAGGGCGGGAACACTGAAGCTTTCTTT
TRBJ2-1 NA NA TRBV4-1 CASSQTTARDEQFF TGCGCCAGCAGCCAAACTACCGCTAGGGATGAGCAGTTCTTC
TRBJ1-2 once TRBD1 TRBV28 CASSEAGTGDHGYTF TGTGCCAGCAGTGAAGCCGGGACAGGGGATCATGGCTACACCTTC
TRBJ1-4 NA NA TRBV15 CATSRATGTNEKLFF TGTGCCACCAGCAGAGCGACAGGAACTAATGAAAAACTGTTTTTT
TRBJ2-5 NA TRBD2 TRBV7-8 CASSLPRTSGGKETQYF TGTGCCAGCAGCCTCCCAAGGACTAGCGGGGGTAAAGAGACCCAGTACTTC
TRBJ1-2 NA TRBD1 TRBV30 CAWGPGQGLGGYTF TGTGCCTGGGGACCGGGACAGGGCCTGGGTGGCTACACCTTC
TRBJ2-1 once TRBD2 TRBV30 CALSGVHNEQFF TGTGCCTTAAGCGGGGTCCACAATGAGCAGTTCTTC
TRBJ1-5 once TRBD1 TRBV6-1 CASSERTGSIQPQHF TGTGCCAGCAGTGAAAGGACAGGGTCTATTCAGCCCCAGCATTTT
TRBJ2-1 NA TRBD2 TRBV28 CASSLAGVGNEQFF TGTGCCAGCAGTTTAGCGGGAGTTGGTAATGAGCAGTTCTTC
TRBJ1-6 NA NA TRBV5-6 CASRQGVNNSPLHF TGTGCCAGCAGACAGGGAGTCAATAATTCACCCCTCCACTTT
TRBJ2-4 NA NA TRBV19 CASTQQGIQYF TGTGCCAGTACTCAGCAGGGTATTCAGTACTTC
TRBJ2-5 NA TRBD2 TRBV5-1 CASSWSGTSGGEETQYF TGCGCCAGCAGCTGGTCCGGGACTAGCGGGGGGGAGGAGACCCAGTACTTC
TRBJ1-4 once NA TRBV5-1 CASSLDRSNEKLFF TGCGCCAGCAGCCTCGATCGGTCTAATGAAAAACTGTTTTTT
TRBJ2-2 NA TRBD2 TRBV6-6 CASRTSGGANTGELFF TGTGCCAGCAGGACTAGCGGGGGGGCGAACACCGGGGAGCTGTTTTTT
TRBJ2-3 NA NA TRBV9 CASSVGPTQSTTDTQYF TGTGCCAGCAGCGTAGGCCCCACCCAAAGCACCACAGATACGCAGTATTTT
TRBJ2-3 few NA TRBV10-1 CASSEASTDTQYF TGCGCCAGCAGCGAAGCTAGCACAGATACGCAGTATTTT
TRBJ2-1 NA NA TRBV7-2 CASSWGLGYNEQFF TGTGCCAGCAGCTGGGGGCTAGGTTACAATGAGCAGTTCTTC
TRBJ2-5 NA NA TRBV5-1 CASSLRPRASGEETQYF TGCGCCAGCAGTCTCCGGCCTCGGGCAAGTGGGGAAGAGACCCAGTACTTC
TRBJ2-2 NA NA TRBV2 CASTEGAGELFF TGTGCCAGCACCGAAGGAGCCGGGGAGCTGTTTTTT
TRBJ1-3 NA TRBD1 TRBV4-3 CASSQDPGRGTGNTIYF TGCGCCAGCAGCCAAGATCCGGGCAGGGGGACTGGAAACACCATATATTTT
TRBJ1-1 NA NA TRBV30 CAWSPPVDSEAFF TGTGCCTGGAGTCCACCCGTGGACTCTGAAGCTTTCTTT
TRBJ2-1 few NA TRBV6-1 CASIFAGSSYNEQFF TGTGCCAGCATATTCGCGGGAAGCTCCTACAATGAGCAGTTCTTC
TRBJ2-5 NA NA TRBV7-9 CASSLSLWQGLGETQYF TGTGCCAGCAGCTTAAGTTTGTGGCAGGGTTTGGGAGAGACCCAGTACTTC
TRBJ1-3 NA NA TRBV4-3 CASSQDPGPSGNTIYF TGCGCCAGCAGCCAAGATCCCGGCCCCTCTGGAAACACCATATATTTT
TRBJ2-1 once NA TRBV21-1 CASSFETGTGVDNEQFF TGTGCCAGCAGCTTTGAAACCGGGACAGGGGTAGACAATGAGCAGTTCTTC
TRBJ1-2 NA TRBD1 TRBV10-2 CASSDPDRALDYGYTF TGCGCCAGCAGTGATCCAGACAGGGCGTTGGACTATGGCTACACCTTC